Listed here is a single T cell receptor beta chain. No antigen is known for it. Oncomine TCR Beta short-read sequencing was applied to DNA from cultured CD4+ T cells. TCRdb re-called the PCR reads through MiXCR, storing one row per CDR3 protein. Among some 25,000 distinct CDR3 sequences listed, approximately 62% were seen once. This sample was taken from a study of vaccination and CD4 T cells after COVID-19. About the study: Overlapping spike peptides of SARS-CoV-2, HCoV-NL63, HCoV-OC43 and HCoV-229E stimulated the cells.

Trimming took 6 bases from V and 6 from J, leaving 15 bases between them. Per germline, CDR1 MDHEN and CDR2 SYDVKM. This CDR3 has 14 residues. As to treatment: approximately 9-day PBMC culture with coronavirus spike peptide pools or control peptides (ViraFEST assay). ViraFEST used peptide pools to expand antigen-specific T cells and subsequently sequenced their TCRs. The rearrangement joins TRBV28 to TRBJ1-5; D not certain. The source of this sequence is a human donor who received a COVID-19 vaccine. The source material was CD4+ T cells from blood, cultured in vitro, sampled after SARS-CoV-2 vaccination. For the CDR3, the DNA is TGTGCCAGCAGCACCGGGTCCACCCCTCAGCCCCAGCATTTT. The encoded protein is CASSTGSTPQPQHF.